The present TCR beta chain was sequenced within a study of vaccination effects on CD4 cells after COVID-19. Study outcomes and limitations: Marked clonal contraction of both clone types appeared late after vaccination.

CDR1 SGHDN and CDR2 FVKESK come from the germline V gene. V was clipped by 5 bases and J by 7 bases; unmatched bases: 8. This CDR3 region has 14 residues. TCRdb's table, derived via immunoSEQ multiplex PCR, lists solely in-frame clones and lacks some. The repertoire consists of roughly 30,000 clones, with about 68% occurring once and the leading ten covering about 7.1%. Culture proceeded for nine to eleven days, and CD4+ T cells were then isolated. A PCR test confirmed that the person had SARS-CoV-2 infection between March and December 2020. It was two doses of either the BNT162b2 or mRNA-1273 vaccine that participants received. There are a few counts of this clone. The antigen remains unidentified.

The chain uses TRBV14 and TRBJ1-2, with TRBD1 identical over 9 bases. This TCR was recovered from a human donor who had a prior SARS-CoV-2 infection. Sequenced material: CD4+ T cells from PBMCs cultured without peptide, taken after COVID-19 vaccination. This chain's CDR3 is CASSLTGGLVGYTF. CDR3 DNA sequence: TGTGCCAGCAGCTTAACAGGGGGCCTTGTTGGCTACACCTTC.